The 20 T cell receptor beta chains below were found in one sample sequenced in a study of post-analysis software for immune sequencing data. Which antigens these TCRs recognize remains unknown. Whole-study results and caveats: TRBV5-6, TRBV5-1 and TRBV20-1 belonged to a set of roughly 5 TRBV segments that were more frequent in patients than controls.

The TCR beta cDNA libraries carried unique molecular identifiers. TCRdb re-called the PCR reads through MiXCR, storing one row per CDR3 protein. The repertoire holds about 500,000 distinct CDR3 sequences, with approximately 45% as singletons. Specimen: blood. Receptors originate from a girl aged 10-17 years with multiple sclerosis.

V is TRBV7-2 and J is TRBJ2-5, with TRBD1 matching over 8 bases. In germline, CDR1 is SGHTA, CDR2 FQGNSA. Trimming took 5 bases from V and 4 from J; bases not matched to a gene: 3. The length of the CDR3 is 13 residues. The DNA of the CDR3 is TGTGCCAGCAGCGCAGGGGGCCTAGAGACCCAGTACTTC. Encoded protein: CASSAGGLETQYF.

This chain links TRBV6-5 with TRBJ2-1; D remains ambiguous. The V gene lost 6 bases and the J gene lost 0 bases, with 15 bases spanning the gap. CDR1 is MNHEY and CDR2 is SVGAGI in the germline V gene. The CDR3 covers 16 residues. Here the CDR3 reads CASSPDTGSSYNEQFF. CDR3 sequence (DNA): TGTGCCAGCAGCCCCGATACGGGTAGCTCCTACAATGAGCAGTTCTTC.

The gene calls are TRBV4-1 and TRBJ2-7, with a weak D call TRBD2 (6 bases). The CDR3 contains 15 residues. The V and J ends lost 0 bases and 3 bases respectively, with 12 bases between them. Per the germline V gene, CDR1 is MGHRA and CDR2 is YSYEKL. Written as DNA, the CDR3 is TGCGCCAGCAGCCAAGAACATCGCGGGAACTACGAGCAGTACTTC. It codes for CASSQEHRGNYEQYF.

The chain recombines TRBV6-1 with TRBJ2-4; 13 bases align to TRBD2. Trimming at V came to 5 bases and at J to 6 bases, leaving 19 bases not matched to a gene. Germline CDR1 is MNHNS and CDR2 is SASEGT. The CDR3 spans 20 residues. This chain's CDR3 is CASSPSLRLAGGLGVNIQYF. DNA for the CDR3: TGTGCCAGCAGTCCATCTCTCAGACTAGCGGGAGGCTTGGGGGTAAACATTCAGTACTTC.

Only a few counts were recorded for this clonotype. This CDR3 is CSVGQGNEQFF. CDR3 nucleotide sequence: TGCAGCGTTGGCCAGGGTAATGAGCAGTTCTTC. The chain joins TRBV29-1 to TRBJ2-1; D is possibly TRBD1 (5 bases). Per germline, CDR1 SQVTM and CDR2 ANQGSEA. The CDR3 is made up of 11 amino acids. Trimming shortened V by 4 bases and J by 7 bases, and 8 bases separated the two germline ends.

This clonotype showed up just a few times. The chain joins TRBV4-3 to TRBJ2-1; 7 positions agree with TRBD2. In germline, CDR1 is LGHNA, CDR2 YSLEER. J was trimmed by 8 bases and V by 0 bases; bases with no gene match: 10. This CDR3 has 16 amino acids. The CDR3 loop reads CASSQDTAQRDHEQFF. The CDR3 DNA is TGCGCCAGCAGCCAAGATACGGCCCAGCGGGACCATGAGCAGTTCTTC.

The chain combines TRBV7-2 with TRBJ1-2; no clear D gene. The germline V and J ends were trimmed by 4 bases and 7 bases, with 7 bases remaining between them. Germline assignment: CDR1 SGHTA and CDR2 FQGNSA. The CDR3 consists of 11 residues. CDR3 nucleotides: TGTGCCAGCAGCTCTTGGGGTGGCTACACCTTC. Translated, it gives CASSSWGGYTF.

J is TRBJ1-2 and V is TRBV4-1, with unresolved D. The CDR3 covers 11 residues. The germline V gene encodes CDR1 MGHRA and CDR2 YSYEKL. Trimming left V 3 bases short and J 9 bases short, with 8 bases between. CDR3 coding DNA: TGCGCCAGCAGCCACGATCAGCGCTACACCTTC. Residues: CASSHDQRYTF.

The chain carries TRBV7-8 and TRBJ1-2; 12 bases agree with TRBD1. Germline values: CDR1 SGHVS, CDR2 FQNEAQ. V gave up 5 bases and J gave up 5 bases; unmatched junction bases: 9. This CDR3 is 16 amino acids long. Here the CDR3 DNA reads TGTGCCAGCAGCGATTCTCCGGGACAGGGGGCGTATGGCTACACCTTC. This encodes CASSDSPGQGAYGYTF.

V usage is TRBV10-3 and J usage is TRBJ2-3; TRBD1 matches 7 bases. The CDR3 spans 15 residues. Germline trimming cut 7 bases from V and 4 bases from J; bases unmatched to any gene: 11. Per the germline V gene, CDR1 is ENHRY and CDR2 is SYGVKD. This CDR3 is CAITEGDSDPDTQYF. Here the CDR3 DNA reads TGTGCCATCACCGAGGGGGACAGTGATCCAGATACGCAGTATTTT.

CDR3 in DNA: TGTGCCAGCAGTGGTCTAGCGGGAGGGGGTGAGCAGTTCTTC. Amino acid sequence: CASSGLAGGGEQFF. The chain carries TRBV6-4 and TRBJ2-1; 12 bases line up with TRBD2. The CDR3 totals 14 residues. Germline loops: CDR1 MRHNA, CDR2 SNTAGT. V lost 4 bases and J lost 9; bases outside the gene matches: 4.

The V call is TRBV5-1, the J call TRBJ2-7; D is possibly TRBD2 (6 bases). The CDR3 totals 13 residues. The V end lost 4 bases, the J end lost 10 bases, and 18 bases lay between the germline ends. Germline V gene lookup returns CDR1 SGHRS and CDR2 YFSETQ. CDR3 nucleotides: TGCGCCAGCAGCCAAGTGGGGGACTTGTCACAGTACTTC. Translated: CASSQVGDLSQYF.

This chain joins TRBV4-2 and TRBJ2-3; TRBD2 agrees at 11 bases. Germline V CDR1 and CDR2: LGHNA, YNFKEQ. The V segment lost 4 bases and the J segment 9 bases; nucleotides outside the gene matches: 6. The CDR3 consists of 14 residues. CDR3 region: CASSPSGGLDTQYF. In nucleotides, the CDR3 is TGTGCCAGCAGCCCTAGCGGGGGGCTGGACACGCAGTATTTT.

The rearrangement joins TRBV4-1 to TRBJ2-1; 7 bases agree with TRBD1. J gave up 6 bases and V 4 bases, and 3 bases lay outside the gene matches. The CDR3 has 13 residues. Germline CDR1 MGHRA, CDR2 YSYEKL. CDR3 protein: CASSRDSSNEQFF. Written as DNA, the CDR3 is TGCGCCAGCAGCCGGGACAGCAGCAATGAGCAGTTCTTC.

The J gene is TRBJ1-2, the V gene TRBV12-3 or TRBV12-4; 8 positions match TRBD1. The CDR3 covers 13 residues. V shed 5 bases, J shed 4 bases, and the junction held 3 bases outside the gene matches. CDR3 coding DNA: TGTGCCAGCAGTCCTACAGGGGGCTATGGCTACACCTTC. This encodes CASSPTGGYGYTF.

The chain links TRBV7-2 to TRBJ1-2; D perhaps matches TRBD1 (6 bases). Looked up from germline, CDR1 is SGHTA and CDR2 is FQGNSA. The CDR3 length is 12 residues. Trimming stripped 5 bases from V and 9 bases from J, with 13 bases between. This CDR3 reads CASSNRVGSYTF. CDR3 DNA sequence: TGTGCCAGCAGCAACAGGGTCGGGAGCTACACCTTC.

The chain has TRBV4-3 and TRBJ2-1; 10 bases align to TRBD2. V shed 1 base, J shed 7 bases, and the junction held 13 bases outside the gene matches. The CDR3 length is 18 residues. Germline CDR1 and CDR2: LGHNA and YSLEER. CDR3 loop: CASSQGASGSWGGNEQFF. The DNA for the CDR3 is TGCGCCAGCAGCCAAGGGGCTAGCGGGAGTTGGGGTGGAAATGAGCAGTTCTTC.

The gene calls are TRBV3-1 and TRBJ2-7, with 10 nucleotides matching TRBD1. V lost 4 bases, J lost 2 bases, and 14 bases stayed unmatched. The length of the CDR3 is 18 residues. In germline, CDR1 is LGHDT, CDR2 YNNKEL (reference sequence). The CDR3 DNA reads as TGTGCCAGCAGCCCACAACCGGGACAGGGGACCCCCACCTACGAGCAGTACTTC. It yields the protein CASSPQPGQGTPTYEQYF.

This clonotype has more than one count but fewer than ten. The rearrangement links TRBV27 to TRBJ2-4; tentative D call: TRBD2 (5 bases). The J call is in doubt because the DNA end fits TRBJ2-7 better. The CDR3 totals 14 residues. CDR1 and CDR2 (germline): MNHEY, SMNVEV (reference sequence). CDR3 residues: CASSPLGLHYEQYF. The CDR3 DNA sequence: TGTGCCAGCAGTCCGCTCGGACTGCACTACGAGCAGTACTTC.

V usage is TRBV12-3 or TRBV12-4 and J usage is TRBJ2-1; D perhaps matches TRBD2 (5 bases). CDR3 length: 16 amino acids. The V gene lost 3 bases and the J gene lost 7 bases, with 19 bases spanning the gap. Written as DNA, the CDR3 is TGTGCCAGCAGTTTTGAGCGTCTAGCCTTCTTAAATGAGCAGTTCTTC. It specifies CASSFERLAFLNEQFF.